This TCR beta chain derives from a study of blood T cell repertoires in COVID-19. The CDR3 spans 19 residues. Germline lookup yields CDR1 MDHEN and CDR2 SYDVKM. With 4 bases clipped from V and 2 bases from J, the junction kept 15 bases outside the gene matches. Clones were sequenced by immunoSEQ multiplex PCR, and TCRdb holds only the in-frame ones, with some missing. Among fewer than 300,000 clones listed, roughly 90% were seen once. Sequencing was done on a sample of PBMCs or T cells enriched from blood (not recorded which). The TCR sequence derives from a woman aged 25 to 39 who had recovered from COVID-19. This chain connects TRBV28 to TRBJ1-2; 11 bases map to TRBD1. The chain's CDR3 is CASSSPGGQGASKNYGYTF. CDR3 nucleotides: TGTGCCAGCAGTTCCCCCGGTGGACAGGGGGCTTCGAAAAACTATGGCTACACCTTC.